This TCR beta chain was obtained from a study of type 1 regulatory T cells. TCRdb recomputed calls from the reads with MiXCR, one row per CDR3 protein. Here the sample spans over 90,000 distinct CDR3 sequences, roughly 31% being singletons. Sequenced: CD4+ T cells, either the whole sample or a sorted fraction (not recorded which). This TCR was sampled from a human donor in good health.

CDR3 DNA sequence: TGTGCCAGCAGTGAATATTCACCTCGACTAGGCCGGGAGCATGAGCAGTTCTTC. Its translation: CASSEYSPRLGREHEQFF. V usage is TRBV25-1 and J usage is TRBJ2-1; a weak D match, TRBD2 (6 bases). The ends were cut back, 0 bases at V and 8 bases at J, with 23 bases in the middle. CDR1 and CDR2 (germline): MGHDK, SYGVNS. This CDR3 has 18 residues.